A single sample is the source of the 27 T cell receptor beta chains below, sequenced in a study of blood T cells in healthy people across ages. A sample-barcoded 5' primer and a J-beta primer mix were used in a second PCR of roughly 6 to 12 cycles. TCRdb redid the calling of the 5' RACE reads with MiXCR, one entry per CDR3 protein. This table holds fewer than 1.5 million distinct CDR3 sequences, around two fifths found once. Sequencing was done on a sample of blood. These receptors all come from a woman between 18 and 29 years old in good health.

In this sample, this clonotype turned up a few times. Here the CDR3 reads CASLTPEGKNTEAFF. CDR3 nucleotide sequence: TGTGCCAGCCTCACCCCGGAGGGTAAGAACACTGAAGCTTTCTTT. The chain is built from TRBV6-5 and TRBJ1-1; D ambiguous. The CDR3 sequence is 15 residues long. V lost 8 bases to trimming and J lost 1 base, with 17 bases between them. The germline V gene encodes CDR1 MNHEY and CDR2 SVGAGI.

The chain has TRBV29-1 and TRBJ2-7, with D tentatively TRBD1 or TRBD2 (5 bases each). Trimming left V 3 bases short and J 2 bases short, with 14 bases between. Germline V gene sequence: CDR1 SQVTM, CDR2 ANQGSEA. CDR3 size: 14 residues. DNA for the CDR3: TGCAGCGTTGAGGGTGGGACCGAGACCTACGAGCAGTACTTC. Its translation is CSVEGGTETYEQYF.

The rearrangement links TRBV12-3 or TRBV12-4 to TRBJ1-2; tentative D call: TRBD1 (5 bases). There are 17 residues in the CDR3. V dropped 3 bases and J dropped 3 bases, with 20 bases sitting between them. CDR3 DNA: TGTGCCAGCAGTTTTCCCCTCTACGGCAGGGAAGACTATGGCTACACCTTC. This gives the protein CASSFPLYGREDYGYTF.

This clonotype was detected only a few times. This chain links TRBV20-1 with TRBJ1-2, with D maybe TRBD1 (5 bases). V was shortened by 3 bases and J by 8 bases, with 19 bases between the two germline ends. In germline, CDR1 is DFQATT, CDR2 SNEGSKA (reference sequence). CDR3 length: 14 residues. The CDR3 DNA sequence: TGCAGTGCTAGTAGGACCCTGACCCCAGGGGGCTACACCTTC. It specifies CSASRTLTPGGYTF.

The V gene is TRBV6-5, the J gene TRBJ2-7; TRBD1 matches at 7 bases. CDR1 and CDR2 (germline): MNHEY, SVGAGI. The V segment lost 3 bases and the J segment 5 bases; nucleotides outside the gene matches: 10. The CDR3 has 15 residues. The CDR3 sequence: CASSYLAGGAHEQYF. The CDR3 DNA reads as TGTGCCAGCAGTTATTTGGCAGGGGGAGCCCACGAGCAGTACTTC.

This chain connects TRBV15 to TRBJ2-4; unclear D gene. Gene TRBJ2-7 matches the end of the DNA better, so the J call may be wrong. This CDR3 spans 14 amino acids. Germline assignment: CDR1 LNHNV and CDR2 YYDKDF (reference sequence). The DNA of the CDR3 is TGTGCCACCAGCATTACGGGCGACGTCTACGAGCAGTACTTC. This sequence encodes CATSITGDVYEQYF.

The chain is built from TRBV12-3 or TRBV12-4 and TRBJ2-5; a possible D gene is TRBD2 (7 bases). CDR3 length equals 15 residues. Between the trimmed V and J ends, which lost 3 bases and 5 bases, there was a span of 16 bases. The CDR3 loop reads CASSFPGGRRETQYF. CDR3 sequence (DNA): TGTGCCAGCAGTTTCCCCGGGGGGCGAAGGGAGACCCAGTACTTC.

The J gene is TRBJ2-7, the V gene TRBV6-6; 9 bases line up with TRBD1. V dropped 6 bases and J dropped 4; count of bases not matched to a gene: 7. The CDR3 length is 14 residues. Germline CDR1 is MNHNY and CDR2 is SVGAGI (reference sequence). As DNA, the CDR3 is TGTGCCAGCAGGCCGGGACAGGGTATTTACGAGCAGTACTTC. Its protein is CASRPGQGIYEQYF.

This chain connects TRBV20-1 to TRBJ1-4; D perhaps matches TRBD1 (6 bases). The V and J ends lost 0 bases and 4 bases respectively, with 12 bases between them. From germline, CDR1 is DFQATT and CDR2 SNEGSKA (reference sequence). The CDR3 totals 15 residues. The CDR3 region has the DNA TGCAGTGCTAGAGACTGGACAGAAGATAATGAAAAACTGTTTTTT. It specifies CSARDWTEDNEKLFF.

V gene TRBV2 combines with J gene TRBJ1-5, with TRBD1 as a possible D gene (6 bases). The CDR3 sequence is 14 residues long. The germline CDR1 and CDR2 sequences are SNHLY and FYNNEI. Between the trimmed V and J ends, which lost 5 bases and 6 bases, there was a span of 14 bases. In nucleotides, the CDR3 is TGTGCCAGCAGTTACAGGGACCCCCCTCAGCCCCAGCATTTT. This codes for CASSYRDPPQPQHF.

The chain uses TRBV7-2 and TRBJ1-2, with 8 bases aligning to TRBD1. CDR1 is SGHTA, CDR2 FQGNSA, per germline. This CDR3 spans 14 amino acids. Trimming at V came to 4 bases and at J to 8 bases, leaving 9 bases not matched to a gene. CDR3 nucleotides: TGTGCCAGCAGCTCACCGACAGGACAGGGAGGCTACACCTTC. This gives the protein CASSSPTGQGGYTF.

This chain joins TRBV20-1 and TRBJ2-5; TRBD2 might be the D (6 bases). Between the trimmed V and J ends, which lost 4 bases and 5 bases, there was a span of 14 bases. The CDR3 contains 13 residues. Germline loops: CDR1 DFQATT, CDR2 SNEGSKA (reference sequence). For the CDR3, the DNA is TGCAGTGCTAATCCGGGAGCAAGGGAGACCCAGTACTTC. It yields the protein CSANPGARETQYF.

This clonotype appeared a few times. V gene TRBV27 combines with J gene TRBJ2-3; no firm D call. The CDR3 runs to 14 residues. V lost 4 bases and J 6 bases, leaving 14 bases between the germline ends. Germline V lookup: CDR1 MNHEY, CDR2 SMNVEV (reference sequence). The CDR3 region has the DNA TGTGCCAGCAGTTCCGCCGGACCACGGGATACGCAGTATTTT. Residues: CASSSAGPRDTQYF.

The gene calls are TRBV28 and TRBJ2-7; 8 bases agree with TRBD1. This CDR3 is 14 amino acids long. CDR1 and CDR2 from the germline V gene are MDHEN and SYDVKM. V was pared by 2 bases and J by 7 bases, with 7 bases of the junction left unmatched. DNA for the CDR3: TGTGCCAGCAGTTTAGCACAGGGGGTGAGGGAGCAGTACTTC. Translated, it gives CASSLAQGVREQYF.

The V call is TRBV28, the J call TRBJ1-1; no definite D call. Germline CDR1 and CDR2: MDHEN and SYDVKM. The V end was cut by 5 bases, the J end by 1 base, with 8 bases between. This CDR3 is built from 13 residues. In nucleotides, the CDR3 is TGTGCCAGCAGTGTATTCTGGAACACTGAAGCTTTCTTT. This translates into CASSVFWNTEAFF.

This clonotype was counted once. The rearrangement joins TRBV24-1 to TRBJ2-5; 7 positions agree with TRBD1. The better agreement between TRBJ2-1 and the DNA end casts doubt on the J call. The CDR3 is 18 amino acids. Germline V gene data show CDR1 as KGHDR and CDR2 as SFDVKD. The CDR3 is CATSDFWDSQGHQETQFF. CDR3 DNA: TGTGCCACCAGTGATTTTTGGGACAGTCAGGGGCATCAAGAGACCCAGTTCTTC.

This clonotype was detected ten times or more. The DNA for the CDR3 is TGTGCCAGCAGTCCAATCGAAGGTGCTGAGCAGTTCTTC. Amino acid sequence: CASSPIEGAEQFF. The V gene is TRBV6-1, the J gene TRBJ2-1; no reliable D call. V lost 5 bases and J 9 bases, leaving 14 bases between the germline ends. Germline CDR1 and CDR2: MNHNS and SASEGT. CDR3 size: 13 residues.

V and J are TRBV7-2 and TRBJ1-2; no definite D call. Germline V gene sequence: CDR1 SGHTA, CDR2 FQGNSA. The ends were cut back, 4 bases at V and 7 bases at J, with 16 bases in the middle. The CDR3 runs 14 residues. The CDR3 spells CASSSPNTKGGYTF. In DNA form, the CDR3 reads TGTGCCAGCAGCTCCCCAAACACCAAGGGTGGCTACACCTTC. Full variable domain (remainder filled in from reference TRBV7-2 and TRBJ1-2): GAGVSQSPSNKVTEKGKDVELRCDPISGHTALYWYRQSLGQGLEFLIYFQGNSAPDKSGLPSDRFSAERTGGSVSTLTIQRTQQEDSAVYLCASSSPNTKGGYTFGSGTRLTVV.

The J gene is TRBJ1-1, the V gene TRBV28; weak D call: TRBD1 (6 bases). CDR3 length: 14 residues. Trimming removed 6 bases at V and 4 bases at J, with 15 bases between. CDR1 is MDHEN, CDR2 SYDVKM, per germline. DNA for the CDR3: TGTGCCAGCAGACGGAACAGGGATCTCACTGAAGCTTTCTTT. Protein: CASRRNRDLTEAFF.

A few counts support this clonotype. This rearrangement joins TRBV4-1 to TRBJ2-7; 10 positions agree with TRBD2. CDR3 length equals 16 residues. Germline assignment: CDR1 MGHRA and CDR2 YSYEKL. The V and J ends lost 0 bases and 5 bases, in that order; junction bases with no gene match: 7. CDR3 residues: CASSQDGLAGVNEQYF. CDR3 DNA: TGCGCCAGCAGCCAAGACGGGCTAGCGGGAGTTAACGAGCAGTACTTC.

The rearrangement joins TRBV28 to TRBJ2-5; the match to TRBD2 covers 8 bases. With 6 bases clipped from V and 5 bases from J, the junction kept 17 bases outside the gene matches. CDR3 size: 17 residues. Germline CDR1 is MDHEN and CDR2 is SYDVKM. The CDR3 coding sequence is TGTGCCAGCAGCCCCTTGGGGGTGGCGGGGGGTTCTGAGACCCAGTACTTC. Protein product: CASSPLGVAGGSETQYF.

The sample holds a few counts of this clonotype. The gene calls are TRBV10-3 and TRBJ2-3, with TRBD1 matching 8 bases. This CDR3 region has 15 residues. J was trimmed by 0 bases and V by 4 bases; bases with no gene match: 3. Germline loops: CDR1 ENHRY, CDR2 SYGVKD. This CDR3 is CAISVRDRSTDTQYF. The CDR3 nucleotides are TGTGCCATCAGTGTCCGGGACAGGAGCACAGATACGCAGTATTTT.

To note about this clonotype: A much larger clonotype is one base distant, so this may be a read error. The gene calls are TRBV7-9 and TRBJ2-1; 7 nucleotides match TRBD2. Germline V gene data show CDR1 as SEHNR and CDR2 as FQNEAQ (reference sequence). The length of the CDR3 is 14 residues. V was pared by 8 bases and J by 2 bases, with 6 bases of the junction left unmatched. The CDR3 protein is CASSCGGTYNEQFF. For the CDR3, the DNA is TGTGCCAGCTCCTGCGGGGGAACCTACAATGAGCAGTTCTTC.

The chain uses TRBV20-1 and TRBJ2-2; D not resolved. Trimming took off 5 bases at V and 7 bases at J, with 8 bases between the two ends. Germline lookup yields CDR1 DFQATT and CDR2 SNEGSKA (reference sequence). The CDR3 is made up of 11 amino acids. This CDR3 is CSAHTIGELFF. The CDR3 DNA sequence: TGCAGTGCTCATACCATCGGGGAGCTGTTTTTT.

CDR3 nucleotides: TGTGCCAGCAGTTCTACGAGGCCGGTGGATACGCAGTATTTT. This codes for CASSSTRPVDTQYF. The chain couples TRBV2 to TRBJ2-3; D is undetermined. Per the germline V gene, CDR1 is SNHLY and CDR2 is FYNNEI. This CDR3 region has 14 residues. The ends were cut back, 5 bases at V and 6 bases at J, with 15 bases in the middle.

This clonotype has a handful of counts. The chain employs TRBV4-1 and TRBJ2-4; TRBD2 matches at 8 bases. The CDR3 is 15 residues long. Germline CDR1 MGHRA, CDR2 YSYEKL. J was trimmed by 13 bases and V by 0 bases; bases with no gene match: 11. CDR3 sequence reads: CASSQDRGGTEEQYF. The CDR3 bases are TGCGCCAGCAGCCAAGATCGGGGGGGGACGGAAGAGCAGTACTTC.

V is TRBV6-1 and J is TRBJ2-5; TRBD2 agrees at 11 bases. This CDR3 has 14 amino acids. V was clipped by 8 bases and J by 5 bases; unmatched bases: 7. The germline V gene has CDR1 MNHNS and CDR2 SASEGT. CDR3 residues: CASAETSGKETQYF. The CDR3 DNA follows: TGTGCCAGCGCGGAGACTAGCGGGAAGGAGACCCAGTACTTC.